Below, 32 T cell receptor beta chains from the same sample are listed, as sequenced in a study of CD8 T cells in ankylosing spondylitis (dated by TCRdb to the late 2010s). The library was obtained by 5' RACE. Sequencing was performed on an Illumina HiSeq 2500. Using fastp trimming at Q25 and MiXCR clonotype assembly, TCRdb reanalyzed the public sequencing data and kept in-frame beta chains. Identical CDR3 protein sequences are pooled into one entry, listed with their most common genes and DNA. In all, the sample holds roughly 160,000 distinct CDR3 sequences, and under 14% of those were seen once. The ten top clones hold about 27% of the sample. The sequencing sample was made of blood, either unsorted or a sorted T cell fraction (not recorded which). Receptors originate from a male donor with ankylosing spondylitis or in good health (not recorded which).

In its sample, this clonotype was seen many times. CDR3 loop: CASSQQGVKRGAQHF. The CDR3 region has the DNA TGTGCCAGCAGTCAACAGGGGGTAAAGCGTGGGGCCCAGCATTTT. The V call is TRBV6-2 or TRBV6-3, the J call TRBJ1-5, with 8 bases matching TRBD1. CDR3 length: 15 amino acids. The germline V gene has CDR1 MNHEY and CDR2 SVGEGT. J gave up 11 bases and V 5 bases, and 14 bases lay outside the gene matches.

This clonotype has ten or more counts. The chain employs TRBV10-3 and TRBJ2-1, with 8 bases aligning to TRBD1. The germline CDR1 and CDR2 sequences are ENHRY and SYGVKD. CDR3 size: 16 residues. J was trimmed by 5 bases and V by 0 bases; bases with no gene match: 6. CDR3 region: CAISESQQGANNEQFF. Written as DNA, the CDR3 is TGTGCCATCAGTGAGTCGCAGCAGGGGGCGAACAATGAGCAGTTCTTC.

This clonotype occurred many times. This chain uses TRBV28 with TRBJ2-4; tentative D call: TRBD1 (5 bases). Trimming stripped 4 bases from V and 3 bases from J, with 13 bases between. Germline-derived CDR1 and CDR2 are MDHEN and SYDVKM. There are 15 residues in the CDR3. The CDR3 sequence is CASSSQDTNKNIQYF. CDR3 DNA: TGTGCCAGCAGTTCGCAGGACACAAACAAAAACATTCAGTACTTC.

CDR3 sequence: CAFDYFAGSYEQYF. DNA of the CDR3: TGTGCCTTTGATTACTTCGCCGGTTCCTACGAGCAGTACTTC. This chain uses TRBV30 with TRBJ2-7; D gene uncertain. Germline V gene data show CDR1 as GTSNPN and CDR2 as SVGIG (reference sequence). The CDR3 has 14 amino acids. Trimming took 7 bases from V and 1 from J, leaving 17 bases between them.

This clonotype occurred many times. V and J are TRBV2 and TRBJ2-5; D remains ambiguous. Germline CDR1 and CDR2: SNHLY and FYNNEI. This CDR3 region has 14 residues. V was clipped by 6 bases and J by 5 bases, with 16 bases between them. CDR3 sequence: CASSDTFLTETQYF. The CDR3 DNA is TGTGCCAGCAGCGATACCTTCCTAACGGAGACCCAGTACTTC.

This clonotype was found many times. The genes are TRBV4-1 and TRBJ2-1; 14 nucleotides line up with TRBD2. The V segment lost 4 bases and the J segment 7 bases; nucleotides outside the gene matches: 3. Germline loops: CDR1 MGHRA, CDR2 YSYEKL. This CDR3 spans 15 amino acids. CDR3 sequence reads: CASSPGLAGVNEQFF. Here the CDR3 DNA reads TGCGCCAGCAGCCCGGGACTAGCGGGAGTAAATGAGCAGTTCTTC.

The V gene is TRBV12-3 or TRBV12-4, the J gene TRBJ2-3; TRBD2 aligns across 7 bases. The CDR3 has 14 amino acids. V shed 2 bases and J 6 bases; nucleotides not matched to a gene: 5. The CDR3 region is CASSLRGRVDTQYF. Here the CDR3 DNA reads TGTGCCAGCAGTTTACGAGGGAGGGTGGATACGCAGTATTTT.

This clonotype was recorded many times. The chain joins TRBV10-3 to TRBJ2-7; unclear D gene. CDR1 and CDR2 (germline): ENHRY, SYGVKD. With 2 bases removed from V and 1 base from J, the gap between germline ends came to 12 bases. The CDR3 length is 15 residues. The CDR3 here is CAISENLLISYEQYF. DNA for the CDR3: TGTGCCATCAGTGAGAACCTACTAATTTCCTACGAGCAGTACTTC.

There are many counts of this clonotype. The chain links TRBV4-3 to TRBJ1-2; D is unclear. The CDR3 is 14 amino acids. The germline gives CDR1 LGHNA, CDR2 YSLEER. The V end was cut by 0 bases, the J end by 6 bases, with 11 bases between. The CDR3, as DNA: TGCGCCAGCAGCCAAGATCGGCCCGAGGATGGCTACACCTTC. Translation gives CASSQDRPEDGYTF.

This clonotype was detected ten times or more. The rearrangement joins TRBV29-1 to TRBJ2-7; 9 bases line up with TRBD1. This CDR3 comprises 14 residues. CDR1 SQVTM and CDR2 ANQGSEA come from the germline V gene. J gave up 3 bases and V 2 bases, and 5 bases lay outside the gene matches. CDR3 in DNA: TGCAGCGTTGAACGAGGGACAGGGAGCTACGAGCAGTACTTC. Residues: CSVERGTGSYEQYF.

This clonotype was counted at least ten times. J is TRBJ1-5 and V is TRBV6-2 or TRBV6-3, with a possible D match to TRBD1 (5 bases). Germline CDR1 MNHEY, CDR2 SVGEGT. V was trimmed by 5 bases and J by 4 bases, leaving 12 bases between them. The CDR3 is made up of 14 amino acids. In DNA form, the CDR3 reads TGTGCCAGCAGTAGCACCGGGACGAATCAGCCCCAGCATTTT. Encoded protein: CASSSTGTNQPQHF.

The chain joins TRBV7-2 to TRBJ2-1; D might be TRBD2 (5 bases). Germline V CDR1 and CDR2: SGHTA, FQGNSA. V was shortened by 2 bases and J by 9 bases, with 11 bases between the two germline ends. This CDR3 spans 13 amino acids. CDR3: CASSLQRAGEQFF. The CDR3 coding sequence is TGTGCCAGCAGCTTACAAAGGGCGGGTGAGCAGTTCTTC.

This clonotype occurred many times. The rearrangement uses TRBV20-1 and TRBJ2-3; the D is unclear. The CDR3 spans 10 residues. CDR1 is DFQATT, CDR2 SNEGSKA, per germline (reference sequence). The germline V and J ends were trimmed by 3 bases and 6 bases, with 4 bases remaining between them. The CDR3 here is CSASWDTQYF. The CDR3 region has the DNA TGCAGTGCTAGCTGGGATACGCAGTATTTT.

As for this clonotype: A much larger clone differs by one base, so this may be a read error. V usage is TRBV5-1 and J usage is TRBJ1-2, with D possibly TRBD1 on 6 matching bases. The CDR3 loop spans 15 amino acids. CDR1 is SGHRS, CDR2 YFSETQ, per germline. This CDR3 is CASSVDETGFYAYTF. In DNA, the CDR3 is TGCGCCAGCAGCGTCGACGAGACAGGTTTCTATGCCTACACCTTC. Variable domain in full (rest from reference TRBV5-1 and TRBJ1-2): KAGVTQTPRYLIKTRGQQVTLSCSPISGHRSVSWYQQTPGQGLQFLFEYFSETQRNKGNFPGRFSGRQFSNSRSEMNVSTLELGDSALYLCASSVDETGFYAYTFGSGTRLTVV.

This clonotype was detected ten times or more. The J gene is TRBJ1-1, the V gene TRBV27; 9 nucleotides line up with TRBD1. The V and J ends lost 4 bases and 5 bases, in that order; junction bases with no gene match: 5. The CDR3 consists of 14 residues. Per germline, CDR1 MNHEY and CDR2 SMNVEV (reference sequence). The CDR3 protein is CASSSRDRGTEAFF. The CDR3 DNA is TGTGCCAGCAGTTCGCGCGACAGGGGGACTGAAGCTTTCTTT.

This clonotype was seen ten or more times. The V call is TRBV6-1, the J call TRBJ2-1; TRBD2 agrees at 8 bases. CDR1 is MNHNS, CDR2 SASEGT, per germline. This CDR3 has 14 amino acids. The ends lost 7 bases at V and 3 bases at J; junction bases unmatched: 5. CDR3: CASMTGGGYNEQFF. The CDR3 nucleotides are TGTGCCAGCATGACGGGGGGGGGCTACAATGAGCAGTTCTTC.

The chain joins TRBV7-6 to TRBJ2-1, with a possible D match to TRBD2 (6 bases). The CDR3 consists of 15 residues. Trimming removed 5 bases from V and 9 bases from J, with 20 bases in between. The V gene's germline CDR1 is SGHVS and CDR2 FNYEAQ. CDR3 bases: TGTGCCAGCAGCCTAGAACCGGGACTGTCCTTTGAGCAGTTCTTC. It yields the protein CASSLEPGLSFEQFF.

This clonotype was picked up a small number of times. The CDR3: CASRGLGRGEQYF. CDR3 DNA: TGTGCCAGCCGTGGACTAGGTCGAGGCGAGCAGTACTTC. This chain uses TRBV2 with TRBJ2-7; TRBD2 aligns across 7 bases. V trimming: 8 bases; J trimming: 6 bases; junction bases outside the gene matches: 10. The CDR3 spans 13 residues. Germline CDR1 is SNHLY and CDR2 is FYNNEI.

This clonotype was picked up many times. The CDR3 is CAINGFLSPDTQYF. The CDR3 DNA reads TGTGCCATCAACGGGTTCCTCTCCCCAGATACGCAGTATTTT. The V call is TRBV10-3, the J call TRBJ2-3; the D is unclear. V lost 7 bases, J lost 4 bases, and 15 bases lay in between. CDR1 is ENHRY and CDR2 is SYGVKD in the germline V gene. CDR3 size: 14 residues.

At least ten counts were recorded for this clonotype. The V and J genes are TRBV5-5 and TRBJ1-6; 7 bases fit TRBD1. The CDR3 is made up of 16 amino acids. V gave up 0 bases and J gave up 6 bases; unmatched junction bases: 6. The germline V gene has CDR1 SGHKS and CDR2 YYEKEE (reference sequence). The CDR3 nucleotides are TGTGCCAGCAGCTTGGTCCTGGACAGGTCTAATTCACCCCTCCACTTT. This codes for CASSLVLDRSNSPLHF.

This clonotype was observed a few times. V is TRBV3-1 and J is TRBJ1-2; no clear D. V dropped 1 base and J dropped 6 bases, with 15 bases sitting between them. This CDR3 is 15 amino acids long. The V gene's germline CDR1 is LGHDT and CDR2 YNNKEL (reference sequence). CDR3 in amino acids: CASSQGGQLLHGYTF. CDR3 in DNA: TGTGCCAGCAGCCAAGGAGGGCAGCTTTTGCATGGCTACACCTTC.

This clonotype appeared many times. The gene calls are TRBV3-1 and TRBJ2-1; D is perhaps TRBD2 (5 bases). The CDR3 has 16 amino acids. Deletions cut 0 bases from V and 6 bases from J, with 15 bases between. Germline V gene sequence: CDR1 LGHDT, CDR2 YNNKEL (reference sequence). Here the CDR3 DNA reads TGTGCCAGCAGCCAAGATCAAGGAGGACCTACCAATGAGCAGTTCTTC. It is translated as CASSQDQGGPTNEQFF.

This clonotype was picked up many times. The chain is built from TRBV4-2 and TRBJ2-7, with D hard to call. CDR1 and CDR2 (germline): LGHNA, YNFKEQ. The CDR3 contains 13 residues. V was cut by 4 bases and J by 9 bases, with 16 bases left in between. The CDR3: CASSPGRSSGQYF. The DNA of the CDR3 is TGTGCCAGCAGCCCAGGACGGTCCTCGGGGCAGTACTTC.

This clonotype was observed at least ten times. The chain couples TRBV10-3 to TRBJ2-1; D call uncertain. Trimming shortened V by 7 bases and J by 5 bases, and 9 bases separated the two germline ends. Germline V CDR1 and CDR2: ENHRY, SYGVKD. The CDR3 spans 12 residues. CDR3 residues: CAIKGQDNEQFF. CDR3 sequence (DNA): TGTGCCATCAAGGGTCAGGACAATGAGCAGTTCTTC.

This clonotype has ten or more counts. The chain uses TRBV20-1 and TRBJ2-1; the D gene is possibly TRBD1 (5 bases). V dropped 0 bases and J dropped 0 bases, with 15 bases sitting between them. The CDR3 runs to 17 residues. Germline V gene data show CDR1 as DFQATT and CDR2 as SNEGSKA (reference sequence). In DNA form, the CDR3 reads TGCAGTGCTAGAGATCAAGGGGTCAGATCCTCCTACAATGAGCAGTTCTTC. Residues: CSARDQGVRSSYNEQFF.

This clonotype was seen at least ten times. The chain joins TRBV3-1 to TRBJ2-7, with D uncertain. Per the germline V gene, CDR1 is LGHDT and CDR2 is YNNKEL (reference sequence). The V gene lost 8 bases and the J gene lost 4 bases, with 21 bases spanning the gap. This CDR3 contains 15 residues. This CDR3 reads CASSKLGVPVYEQYF. The CDR3 DNA sequence: TGTGCCAGCTCTAAACTTGGGGTTCCCGTTTACGAGCAGTACTTC.

CDR3 bases: TGTGCCAGCAGCGCAGCAGGGTCAGGTCGTCGGGATGAGCAGTTCTTC. This translates into CASSAAGSGRRDEQFF. The J gene is TRBJ2-1, the V gene TRBV9, with TRBD1 as a possible D gene (5 bases). V shed 3 bases and J shed 8 bases, with 21 bases lying between them. The CDR3 covers 16 residues. Germline values: CDR1 SGDLS, CDR2 YYNGEE. The whole variable domain, remainder taken from reference TRBV9 and TRBJ2-1, is DSGVTQTPKHLITATGQRVTLRCSPRSGDLSVYWYQQSLDQGLQFLIQYYNGEERAKGNILERFSAQQFPDLHSELNLSSLELGDSALYFCASSAAGSGRRDEQFFGPGTRLTVL.

This clonotype was found a few times. The rearrangement joins TRBV7-2 to TRBJ2-3, with D possibly matching TRBD1 (6 bases). The germline V gene encodes CDR1 SGHTA and CDR2 FQGNSA. The CDR3 is 16 residues long. V was trimmed by 7 bases and J by 2 bases, leaving 19 bases between them. CDR3 coding DNA: TGTGCCAGCAAGCCCAATGGGGGCCAGTCCACAGATACGCAGTATTTT. Translating it yields CASKPNGGQSTDTQYF.

This clonotype was detected ten times or more. V gene TRBV5-1 combines with J gene TRBJ2-1; D ambiguous. V shed 4 bases and J shed 0 bases, with 17 bases lying between them. This CDR3 spans 17 amino acids. Germline lookup yields CDR1 SGHRS and CDR2 YFSETQ. The CDR3 protein is CASSPFGFRDSYNEQFF. CDR3 in DNA: TGCGCCAGCAGCCCATTCGGGTTCCGCGACTCCTACAATGAGCAGTTCTTC.

This clonotype was counted between two and nine times. The rearrangement joins TRBV7-2 to TRBJ2-2, with 12 bases identical to TRBD2. The V gene's germline CDR1 is SGHTA and CDR2 FQGNSA. This CDR3 spans 15 amino acids. J gave up 7 bases and V 10 bases, and 10 bases lay outside the gene matches. The CDR3 region has the DNA TGTGCCACCCAACCTCGGACTAGCGGGGACGGGGAGCTGTTTTTT. It yields the protein CATQPRTSGDGELFF.

The sample holds many counts of this clonotype. This chain uses TRBV14 with TRBJ1-3; the D gene is possibly TRBD1 (6 bases). The CDR3 consists of 16 residues. With 3 bases removed from V and 2 bases from J, the gap between germline ends came to 14 bases. CDR1 and CDR2 from the germline V gene are SGHDN and FVKESK. In nucleotides, the CDR3 is TGTGCCAGCAGCCACGCCAGGGGTTCCGCTGGAAACACCATATATTTT. It encodes CASSHARGSAGNTIYF.

This clonotype appeared many times. The V gene is TRBV6-1, the J gene TRBJ1-1; TRBD1 agrees at 9 bases. Losses at the gene ends were 3 bases for V and 2 bases for J; bases not matched to a gene: 4. CDR3 length: 15 amino acids. The germline V gene has CDR1 MNHNS and CDR2 SASEGT. The CDR3 sequence is CASSDGTGRNTEAFF. CDR3 in DNA: TGTGCCAGCAGTGACGGGACAGGGAGAAACACTGAAGCTTTCTTT.